These 28 T cell receptor beta chains were sequenced from one sample in a study of shared clonotypes between healthy human individuals. Some clones are missing from TCRdb's copy, which holds only in-frame ones; the method was immunoSEQ multiplex PCR. The sample records about 480,000 clones, 60% to 85% being singletons. The specimen sequenced was PBMCs. The receptors shown here come from a woman between 40 and 50 years old in good health. Some clones in this sample may be carry-over from other donors' samples.

This clone has a handful of counts. The chain joins TRBV29-1 to TRBJ2-5; 9 bases are shared with TRBD2. The germline V gene has CDR1 SQVTM and CDR2 ANQGSEA. This CDR3 is 13 amino acids long. Trimming took 4 bases from V and 4 from J; bases not matched to a gene: 4. The chain's CDR3 is CSVVTSGGETQYF. CDR3 bases: TGCAGCGTTGTGACTAGCGGAGGAGAGACCCAGTACTTC. Full variable domain (remainder filled in from reference TRBV29-1 and TRBJ2-5): SAVISQKPSRDICQRGTSLTIQCQVDSQVTMMFWYRQQPGQSLTLIATANQGSEATYESGFVIDKFPISRPNLTFSTLTVSNMSPEDSSIYLCSVVTSGGETQYFGPGTRLLVL.

The chain couples TRBV21-1 to TRBJ1-1. TRBV21-1 is a pseudogene locus. This CDR3 region has 12 residues. CDR3 sequence reads: CASSPGGTEAFF. DNA of the CDR3: TGTGCCAGCAGTCCCGGGGGAACTGAAGCTTTCTTT.

V gene TRBV7-2 combines with J gene TRBJ1-1; no reliable D call. This CDR3 is built from 15 residues. V was clipped by 2 bases and J by 0 bases, with 10 bases between them. Looked up from germline, CDR1 is SGHTA and CDR2 is FQGNSA. For the CDR3, the DNA is TGTGCCAGCAGCTTATATCGGAGCATGAACACTGAAGCTTTCTTT. This translates into CASSLYRSMNTEAFF.

This chain joins TRBV29-1 and TRBJ2-5; 9 nucleotides align to TRBD1. The CDR3 is made up of 16 amino acids. Germline CDR1 reads SQVTM; CDR2 reads ANQGSEA. The J segment lost 5 bases and the V segment lost 1 base, leaving 11 bases of the junction unmatched. In DNA, the CDR3 is TGCAGCGTTGAAGTTGGCGGGACAGGGATTGGGGAGACCCAGTACTTC. As protein: CSVEVGGTGIGETQYF.

The CDR3 protein is CASSLRRRQETQYF. DNA for the CDR3: TGCGCCAGCAGCTTGAGGCGGAGACAAGAGACCCAGTACTTC. The V and J genes are TRBV5-1 and TRBJ2-5; D gene unclear. CDR1 is SGHRS and CDR2 is YFSETQ in the germline V gene. Trimming took off 1 base at V and 2 bases at J, with 9 bases between the two ends. CDR3 size: 14 residues. The variable domain in full, with the rest retrieved from reference TRBV5-1 and TRBJ2-5, is KAGVTQTPRYLIKTRGQQVTLSCSPISGHRSVSWYQQTPGQGLQFLFEYFSETQRNKGNFPGRFSGRQFSNSRSEMNVSTLELGDSALYLCASSLRRRQETQYFGPGTRLLVL.

The chain joins TRBV30 to TRBJ1-4; no clear D gene. V lost 0 bases and J lost 7, with 12 bases in between. The CDR3 totals 14 residues. The germline gives CDR1 GTSNPN, CDR2 SVGIG (reference sequence). The CDR3 reads CAWSVRGAGEKLFF. As DNA, the CDR3 is TGTGCCTGGAGTGTACGGGGTGCAGGTGAAAAACTGTTTTTT.

The V call is TRBV5-1, the J call TRBJ2-1; tentatively, D is TRBD1 (6 bases). The CDR3 is 14 residues long. Trimming removed 0 bases from V and 3 bases from J, with 7 bases in between. Per germline, CDR1 SGHRS and CDR2 YFSETQ. In DNA form, the CDR3 reads TGCGCCAGCAGCTTGGGGGGGCTCTACAATGAGCAGTTCTTC. Translating it yields CASSLGGLYNEQFF.

This clone came up many times. V is TRBV18 and J is TRBJ2-7; 12 bases are a match to TRBD1. This CDR3 is built from 16 residues. V lost 2 bases to trimming and J lost 3 bases; unmatched junction nucleotides: 5. Germline loops: CDR1 KGHSH, CDR2 LQKENI. The CDR3 DNA reads as TGTGCCAGCTCACCATCCGGGACAGGGGGCGGCTACGAGCAGTACTTC. Translating it yields CASSPSGTGGGYEQYF.

This clone has more than one count but fewer than ten. The V gene is TRBV5-4, the J gene TRBJ2-1; TRBD2 might be the D (6 bases). V was trimmed by 4 bases and J by 8 bases, leaving 19 bases between them. Per the germline V gene, CDR1 is SGHNT and CDR2 is YYREEE (reference sequence). This CDR3 has 15 residues. The CDR3 bases are TGTGCCAGCAGCCCTATAGCGGCCCCAAGGGATGAGCAGTTCTTC. Amino acids: CASSPIAAPRDEQFF.

This sequence joins TRBV7-2 and TRBJ1-5; D uncertain. The CDR3 covers 13 residues. V lost 1 base, J lost 9 bases, and 10 bases lay in between. Per the germline V gene, CDR1 is SGHTA and CDR2 is FQGNSA. CDR3 DNA: TGTGCCAGCAGCTTAGGGTCTTTGCGGCCCCAGCATTTT. Encoded protein: CASSLGSLRPQHF.

The V call is TRBV25-1, the J call TRBJ2-7; D is possibly TRBD1 (6 bases). The V end lost 4 bases, the J end lost 5 bases, and 12 bases lay between the germline ends. The CDR3 spans 13 residues. Germline lookup yields CDR1 MGHDK and CDR2 SYGVNS. In DNA, the CDR3 is TGTGCCAGCAGTGTCCAGGGGATCGACGAGCAGTACTTC. Protein: CASSVQGIDEQYF.

This CDR3 is CASSQDVSEGGYTF. The CDR3 nucleotides read TGCGCCAGCAGCCAAGATGTCTCCGAAGGTGGCTACACCTTC. The chain has TRBV4-3 and TRBJ1-2; D unresolved. Trimming shortened V by 0 bases and J by 7 bases, and 12 bases separated the two germline ends. The CDR3 loop spans 14 amino acids. Looked up from germline, CDR1 is LGHNA and CDR2 is YSLEER.

The chain is built from TRBV7-2 and TRBJ2-4; 7 bases line up with TRBD1. Unmatched junction bases numbered 8, after V lost 5 bases and J lost 7 bases. Germline assignment: CDR1 SGHTA and CDR2 FQGNSA. The CDR3 is 14 residues long. This CDR3 is CASSRSGQANIQYF. The CDR3 coding sequence is TGTGCCAGCAGCCGTTCCGGACAGGCGAACATTCAGTACTTC.

A single count supports this clone. This chain links TRBV9 with TRBJ2-3; 9 bases line up with TRBD1. The CDR3 is made up of 15 amino acids. V gave up 4 bases and J gave up 5 bases; unmatched junction bases: 8. Germline loops: CDR1 SGDLS, CDR2 YYNGEE. CDR3 sequence reads: CASSMRTGERDTQYF. The CDR3 bases are TGTGCCAGCAGCATGAGGACAGGGGAGAGAGATACGCAGTATTTT.

This chain connects TRBV28 to TRBJ2-1; TRBD1 agrees at 9 bases. V lost 6 bases and J lost 7; bases outside the gene matches: 13. Per the germline V gene, CDR1 is MDHEN and CDR2 is SYDVKM. The CDR3 consists of 16 residues. CDR3 sequence reads: CASSSPRDRVGNEQFF. CDR3 DNA sequence: TGTGCCAGCAGCTCCCCGCGGGACAGGGTCGGGAATGAGCAGTTCTTC.

The V call is TRBV29-1, the J call TRBJ2-1; 16 nucleotides agree with TRBD2. The germline CDR1 and CDR2 sequences are SQVTM and ANQGSEA. The CDR3 extends over 16 amino acids. V trimming: 7 bases; J trimming: 2 bases; junction bases outside the gene matches: 5. The CDR3 nucleotides read TGCAGCGCTACGGGACTAGCGGGAGGGACCTACAATGAGCAGTTCTTC. This translates into CSATGLAGGTYNEQFF.

This clone occurred a few times. This chain links TRBV7-8 with TRBJ2-3; 13 positions match TRBD2. Germline loops: CDR1 SGHVS, CDR2 FQNEAQ. The CDR3 covers 17 residues. The ends lost 4 bases at V and 4 bases at J; junction bases unmatched: 8. The CDR3 sequence is CASSSGTSGRASDTQYF. Here the CDR3 DNA reads TGTGCCAGCAGCTCGGGCACTAGCGGGAGGGCCTCAGATACGCAGTATTTT.

This clone was found a few times. The chain uses TRBV18 and TRBJ2-7, with D perhaps matching TRBD1 or TRBD2 (5 bases each). Between the trimmed V and J ends, which lost 6 bases and 2 bases, there was a span of 20 bases. The CDR3 contains 16 residues. Germline CDR1 KGHSH, CDR2 LQKENI. Here the CDR3 DNA reads TGTGCCAGCTCTCCCCTCTTTCGGACGGGACCCTACGAGCAGTACTTC. This encodes CASSPLFRTGPYEQYF.

As for this clone: This sample also contains other DNA sequences that code for the same CDR3. The chain uses TRBV28 and TRBJ1-2; D gene unclear. Germline CDR1 and CDR2: MDHEN and SYDVKM. Between the trimmed V and J ends, which lost 3 bases and 2 bases, there was a span of 7 bases. The CDR3 has 13 amino acids. The CDR3 sequence is CASSLGSNYGYTF. CDR3 sequence (DNA): TGTGCCAGCAGTTTGGGCAGCAACTATGGCTACACCTTC.

The chain is built from TRBV11-3 and TRBJ2-1; D is uncertain. CDR1 is SGHNT and CDR2 is YENEEA in the germline V gene. The CDR3 extends over 14 amino acids. V gave up 1 base and J gave up 8 bases, with 12 bases separating them. The CDR3 bases are TGTGCCAGCAGCTTAGGACTTTCGGGCGATGAGCAGTTCTTC. It codes for CASSLGLSGDEQFF.

This clone came up a few times. This rearrangement joins TRBV7-3 to TRBJ1-1; D remains ambiguous. The germline CDR1 and CDR2 sequences are SGHTA and FQGTGA. The CDR3 spans 13 residues. V was pared by 1 base and J by 4 bases, with 7 bases between. The CDR3 DNA reads TGTGCCAGCAGCTTAAGACGGACCACTGAAGCTTTCTTT. Translating it yields CASSLRRTTEAFF. The full variable domain, with the rest looked up from reference TRBV7-3 and TRBJ1-1, is GAGVSQTPSNKVTEKGKYVELRCDPISGHTALYWYRQSLGQGPEFLIYFQGTGAADDSGLPNDRFFAVRPEGSVSTLKIQRTERGDSAVYLCASSLRRTTEAFFGQGTRLTVV.

In its sample, this clone was seen once. The chain joins TRBV6-5 to TRBJ2-1, with 7 bases lining up with TRBD1. J gave up 7 bases and V 5 bases, and 11 bases lay outside the gene matches. Germline CDR1 and CDR2: MNHEY and SVGAGI. CDR3 length equals 15 residues. CDR3 sequence: CASSPRQGSQNEQFF. The DNA for the CDR3 is TGTGCCAGCAGTCCACGACAGGGATCCCAAAATGAGCAGTTCTTC.

This clone has more than one count but fewer than ten. J is TRBJ1-5 and V is TRBV2, with D unclear. The CDR3 totals 15 residues. Trimming removed 1 base at V and 6 bases at J, with 13 bases between. From germline, CDR1 is SNHLY and CDR2 FYNNEI. The CDR3 DNA follows: TGTGCCAGCAGTGAAGGGTGGCCGGACGCTCAGCCCCAGCATTTT. Residues: CASSEGWPDAQPQHF.

This clone was recorded once. The chain links TRBV7-9 to TRBJ2-7, with TRBD2 identical over 11 bases. This CDR3 contains 19 residues. Germline CDR1 and CDR2: SEHNR and FQNEAQ (reference sequence). J lost 2 bases, V lost 1 base, and 13 bases had no gene match. The CDR3 spells CASSLGTSGYKTYPYEQYF. Written as DNA, the CDR3 is TGTGCCAGCAGCTTAGGGACTAGCGGGTACAAGACTTACCCCTACGAGCAGTACTTC.

V and J are TRBV5-1 and TRBJ2-7; D unclear. This CDR3 region has 13 residues. V was cut by 4 bases and J by 3 bases, with 11 bases left in between. Germline CDR1 is SGHRS and CDR2 is YFSETQ. The CDR3 protein is CASSPAQDYEQYF. The CDR3 DNA reads TGCGCCAGCAGCCCAGCCCAGGACTACGAGCAGTACTTC.

The chain is built from TRBV5-1 and TRBJ2-7; 10 bases agree with TRBD2. The CDR3 length is 15 residues. From germline, CDR1 is SGHRS and CDR2 YFSETQ. Germline trimming cut 2 bases from V and 2 bases from J; bases unmatched to any gene: 4. As DNA, the CDR3 is TGCGCCAGCAGCTTTCTAGCGGGAGACGCCTACGAGCAGTACTTC. It translates to CASSFLAGDAYEQYF.

This clone was observed a handful of times. V usage is TRBV7-9 and J usage is TRBJ1-1; 8 bases are a match to TRBD1. The CDR3 loop spans 12 amino acids. Germline lookup yields CDR1 SEHNR and CDR2 FQNEAQ (reference sequence). V lost 6 bases, J lost 10 bases, and 7 bases stayed unmatched. The CDR3 loop is CASRSGQGTAFF. The CDR3 DNA reads as TGTGCCAGCAGGTCCGGACAGGGCACAGCTTTCTTT.

The chain employs TRBV21-1 and TRBJ2-2. TRBV21-1 is an annotated pseudogene. The length of the CDR3 is 15 residues. The CDR3 region is CASSSGTSCTGELFF. The CDR3 DNA is TGTGCCAGCAGTTCGGGGACCAGCTGCACCGGGGAGCTGTTTTTT.